The sequence of this TCR beta chain was determined in a study of regulatory T cells in long-lasting Graves disease. Investigators prepared the TCR beta libraries by applying iRepertoire HTBI primers and Arm-PCR of CDR3 regions. In TCRdb, the multiplex PCR reads were re-called with MiXCR into one record per CDR3 protein. The table shows about 660,000 distinct CDR3 sequences, with around 30% occurring only once. Noted time point: persistent/refractory GD, antithyroid drugs over 5 years with positive TRAb. Extracted PBMC RNA gave rise to the TCR library. The germline V gene encodes CDR1 LGHDT and CDR2 YNNKEL (reference sequence). J was trimmed by 9 bases and V by 1 base; bases with no gene match: 9. The CDR3 consists of 16 residues.

The TCR originated in a female donor with Graves disease. The chain joins TRBV3-1 to TRBJ2-2, with 9 bases lining up with TRBD1. Sequenced material: peripheral blood mononuclear cells (PBMCs), taken when the disease was refractory, from a patient treated with antithyroid drugs. The CDR3 DNA reads TGTGCCAGCAGCCAAGCCGGGACAGGGACTGGTCGGGAGCTGTTTTTT. Protein product: CASSQAGTGTGRELFF.